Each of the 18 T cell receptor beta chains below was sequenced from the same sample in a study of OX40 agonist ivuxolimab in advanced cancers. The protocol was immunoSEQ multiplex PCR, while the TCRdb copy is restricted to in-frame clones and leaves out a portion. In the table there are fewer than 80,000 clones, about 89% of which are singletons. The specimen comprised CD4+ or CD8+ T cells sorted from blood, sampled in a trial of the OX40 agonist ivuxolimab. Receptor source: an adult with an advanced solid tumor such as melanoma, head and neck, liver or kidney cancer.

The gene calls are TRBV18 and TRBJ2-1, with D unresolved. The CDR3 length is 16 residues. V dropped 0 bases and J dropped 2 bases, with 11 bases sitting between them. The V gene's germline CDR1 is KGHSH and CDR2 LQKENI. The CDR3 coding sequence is TGTGCCAGCTCACCACCGATGCGAGAGACCTACAATGAGCAGTTCTTC. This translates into CASSPPMRETYNEQFF.

Here the CDR3 reads CASSGRGTGELFF. As DNA, the CDR3 is TGCGCCAGCAGCGGGCGGGGCACCGGGGAGCTGTTTTTT. This sequence joins TRBV4-3 and TRBJ2-2; D possibly corresponds to TRBD2 (6 bases). Germline V gives CDR1 LGHNA, CDR2 YSLEER. This CDR3 is built from 13 residues. V shed 5 bases and J shed 4 bases, with 8 bases lying between them.

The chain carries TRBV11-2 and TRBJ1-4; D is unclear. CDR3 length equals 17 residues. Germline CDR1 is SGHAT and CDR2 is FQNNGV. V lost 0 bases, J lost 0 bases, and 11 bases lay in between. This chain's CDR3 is CASSLELWAATNEKLFF. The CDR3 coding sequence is TGTGCCAGCAGCTTAGAACTCTGGGCGGCAACTAATGAAAAACTGTTTTTT.

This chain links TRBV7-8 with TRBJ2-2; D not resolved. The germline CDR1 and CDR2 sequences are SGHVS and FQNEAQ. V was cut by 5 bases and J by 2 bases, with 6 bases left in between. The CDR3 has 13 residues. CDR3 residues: CASSADNTGELFF. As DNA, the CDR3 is TGTGCCAGCAGCGCCGACAACACCGGGGAGCTGTTTTTT. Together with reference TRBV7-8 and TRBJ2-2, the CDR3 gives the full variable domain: GAGVSQSPRYKVAKRGQDVALRCDPISGHVSLFWYQQALGQGPEFLTYFQNEAQLDKSGLPSDRFFAERPEGSVSTLKIQRTQQEDSAVYLCASSADNTGELFFGEGSRLTVL.

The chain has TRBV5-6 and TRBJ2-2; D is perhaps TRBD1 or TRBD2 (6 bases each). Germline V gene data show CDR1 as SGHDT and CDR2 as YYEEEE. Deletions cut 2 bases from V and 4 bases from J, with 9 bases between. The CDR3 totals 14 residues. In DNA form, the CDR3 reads TGTGCCAGCAGCTTTGGGGGGCCCACCGGGGAGCTGTTTTTT. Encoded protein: CASSFGGPTGELFF.

CDR3 residues: CASSQARGSGELFF. The CDR3 DNA reads as TGCGCCAGCAGCCAAGCAAGAGGCTCCGGGGAGCTGTTTTTT. The rearrangement joins TRBV4-3 to TRBJ2-2; D unresolved. The V end was cut by 1 base, the J end by 6 bases, with 9 bases between. Germline loops: CDR1 LGHNA, CDR2 YSLEER. This CDR3 spans 14 amino acids.

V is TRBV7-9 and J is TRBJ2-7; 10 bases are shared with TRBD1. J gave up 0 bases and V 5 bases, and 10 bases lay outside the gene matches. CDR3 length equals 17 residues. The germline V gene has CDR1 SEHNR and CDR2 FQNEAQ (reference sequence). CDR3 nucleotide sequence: TGTGCCAGCAGCCCTGACCCGGGACAGGGGCTCTCCTACGAGCAGTACTTC. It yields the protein CASSPDPGQGLSYEQYF.

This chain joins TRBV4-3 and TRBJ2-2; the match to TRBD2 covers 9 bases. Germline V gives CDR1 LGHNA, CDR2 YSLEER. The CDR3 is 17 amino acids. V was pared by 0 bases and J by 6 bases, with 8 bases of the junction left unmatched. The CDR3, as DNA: TGCGCCAGCAGCCAAGATCTCGAGCGGGAGGAGGCCGGGGAGCTGTTTTTT. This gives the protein CASSQDLEREEAGELFF.

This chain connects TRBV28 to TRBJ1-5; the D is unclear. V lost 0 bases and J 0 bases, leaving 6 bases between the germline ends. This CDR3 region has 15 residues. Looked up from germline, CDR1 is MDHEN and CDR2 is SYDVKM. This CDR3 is CASSLWSTSNQPQHF. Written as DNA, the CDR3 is TGTGCCAGCAGTTTATGGTCAACTAGCAATCAGCCCCAGCATTTT.

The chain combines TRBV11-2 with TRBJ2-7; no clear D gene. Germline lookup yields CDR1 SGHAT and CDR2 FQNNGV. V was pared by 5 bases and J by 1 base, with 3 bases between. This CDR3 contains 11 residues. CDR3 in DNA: TGTGCCAGCAGCACTTCCTACGAGCAGTACTTC. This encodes CASSTSYEQYF.

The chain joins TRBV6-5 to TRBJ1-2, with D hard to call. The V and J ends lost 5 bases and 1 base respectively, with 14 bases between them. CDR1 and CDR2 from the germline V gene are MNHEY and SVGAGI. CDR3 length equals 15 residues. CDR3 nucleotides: TGTGCCAGCAGTGGGATTTCGGATGTTAACTATGGCTACACCTTC. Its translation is CASSGISDVNYGYTF.

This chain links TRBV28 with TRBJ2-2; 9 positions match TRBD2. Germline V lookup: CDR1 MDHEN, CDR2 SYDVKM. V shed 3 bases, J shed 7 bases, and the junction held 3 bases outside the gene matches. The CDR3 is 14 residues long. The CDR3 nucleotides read TGTGCCAGCAGTTTTAGCGGGAGTGTCGGGGAGCTGTTTTTT. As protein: CASSFSGSVGELFF.

CDR3 DNA sequence: TGTGCCAGCCGACCACTAGCGGGAGTGGTCGAGCAGTACTTC. Translation gives CASRPLAGVVEQYF. The chain is built from TRBV27 and TRBJ2-7; TRBD2 agrees at 11 bases. The CDR3 is 14 amino acids. CDR1 is MNHEY and CDR2 is SMNVEV in the germline V gene (reference sequence). V lost 8 bases to trimming and J lost 6 bases; unmatched junction nucleotides: 9.

CDR3 residues: CASSQDMIGVGLYEQYF. The CDR3 DNA follows: TGCGCCAGCAGCCAAGATATGATTGGAGTGGGTTTATACGAGCAGTACTTC. The chain combines TRBV4-3 with TRBJ2-7; D unresolved. V shed 0 bases and J shed 4 bases, with 19 bases lying between them. CDR1 is LGHNA, CDR2 YSLEER, per germline. There are 17 residues in the CDR3.

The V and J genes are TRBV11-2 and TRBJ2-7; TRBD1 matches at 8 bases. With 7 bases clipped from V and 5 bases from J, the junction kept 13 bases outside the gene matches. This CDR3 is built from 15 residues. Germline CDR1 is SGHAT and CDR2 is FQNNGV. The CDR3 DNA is TGTGCCAGCAACCCCGGACAGGGCTGGATTAACGAGCAGTACTTC. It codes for CASNPGQGWINEQYF.

CDR3 DNA sequence: TGTGCCAGCACCAAGATAGCGGGAGGGCTAGAGACCCAGTACTTC. Its translation: CASTKIAGGLETQYF. The chain uses TRBV28 and TRBJ2-5; 11 nucleotides match TRBD2. Germline V CDR1 and CDR2: MDHEN, SYDVKM. Germline trimming cut 7 bases from V and 4 bases from J; bases unmatched to any gene: 8. The CDR3 has 15 amino acids.

CDR3 bases: TGTGCCATCAGTGGGGAGGGGACTAGCGGTTCCAATGAGCAGTTCTTC. Amino acids: CAISGEGTSGSNEQFF. The chain is built from TRBV10-3 and TRBJ2-1; 11 nucleotides match TRBD2. J was trimmed by 6 bases and V by 4 bases; bases with no gene match: 8. The CDR3 length is 16 residues. Germline V gene lookup returns CDR1 ENHRY and CDR2 SYGVKD.

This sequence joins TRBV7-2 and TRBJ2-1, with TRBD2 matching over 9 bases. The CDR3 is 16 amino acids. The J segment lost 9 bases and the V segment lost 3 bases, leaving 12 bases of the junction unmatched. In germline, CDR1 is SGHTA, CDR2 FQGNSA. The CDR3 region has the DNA TGTGCCAGCAGCTTCCCGACTAGCGGAGTGGGCACTGAGCAGTTCTTC. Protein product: CASSFPTSGVGTEQFF.